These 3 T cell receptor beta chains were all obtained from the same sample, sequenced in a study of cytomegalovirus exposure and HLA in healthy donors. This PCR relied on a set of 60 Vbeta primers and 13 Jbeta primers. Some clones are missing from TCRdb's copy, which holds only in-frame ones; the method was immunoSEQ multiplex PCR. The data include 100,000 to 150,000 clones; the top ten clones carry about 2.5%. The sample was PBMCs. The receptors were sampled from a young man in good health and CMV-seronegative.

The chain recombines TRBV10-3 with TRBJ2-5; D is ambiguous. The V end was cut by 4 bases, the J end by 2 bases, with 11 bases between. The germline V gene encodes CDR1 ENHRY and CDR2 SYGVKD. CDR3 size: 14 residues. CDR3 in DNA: TGTGCCATCAGTGGATTAACTTTTCAAGAGACCCAGTACTTC. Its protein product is CAISGLTFQETQYF.

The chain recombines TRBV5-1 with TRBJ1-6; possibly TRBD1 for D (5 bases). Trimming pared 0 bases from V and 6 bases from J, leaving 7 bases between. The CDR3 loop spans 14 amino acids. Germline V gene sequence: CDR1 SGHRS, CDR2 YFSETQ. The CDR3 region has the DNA TGCGCCAGCAGCTTGGAAAGGGGTAATTCACCCCTCCACTTT. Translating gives CASSLERGNSPLHF.

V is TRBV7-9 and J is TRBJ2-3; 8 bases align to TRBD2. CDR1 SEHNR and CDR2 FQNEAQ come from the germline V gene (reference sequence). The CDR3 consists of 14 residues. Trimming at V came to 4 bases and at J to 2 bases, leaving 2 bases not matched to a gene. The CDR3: CASSYGLATDTQYF. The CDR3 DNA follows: TGTGCCAGCAGCTACGGACTAGCCACAGATACGCAGTATTTT.